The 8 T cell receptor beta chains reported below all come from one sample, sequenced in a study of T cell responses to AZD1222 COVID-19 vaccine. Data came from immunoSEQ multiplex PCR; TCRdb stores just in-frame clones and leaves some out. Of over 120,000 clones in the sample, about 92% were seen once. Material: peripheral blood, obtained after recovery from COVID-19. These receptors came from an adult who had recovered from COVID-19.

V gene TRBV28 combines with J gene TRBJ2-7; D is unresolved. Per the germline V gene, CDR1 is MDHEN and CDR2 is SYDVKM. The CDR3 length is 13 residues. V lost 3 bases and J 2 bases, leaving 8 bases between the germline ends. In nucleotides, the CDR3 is TGTGCCAGCAGTTTGGGCAGAACCTACGAGCAGTACTTC. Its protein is CASSLGRTYEQYF. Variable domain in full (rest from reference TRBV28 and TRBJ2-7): DVKVTQSSRYLVKRTGEKVFLECVQDMDHENMFWYRQDPGLGLRLIYFSYDVKMKEKGDIPEGYSVSREKKERFSLILESASTNQTSMYLCASSLGRTYEQYFGPGTRLTVT.

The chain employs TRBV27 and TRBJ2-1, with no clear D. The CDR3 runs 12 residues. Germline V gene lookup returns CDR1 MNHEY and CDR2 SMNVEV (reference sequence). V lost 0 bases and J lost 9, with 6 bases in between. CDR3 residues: CASSLSGVEQFF. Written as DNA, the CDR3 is TGTGCCAGCAGTTTATCGGGCGTTGAGCAGTTCTTC.

The chain's CDR3 is CASSLDRPAIQYF. CDR3 sequence (DNA): TGTGCCAGCAGCTTAGATCGGCCAGCAATACAGTACTTC. The chain uses TRBV11-2 and TRBJ2-7, with D hard to call. The CDR3 runs 13 residues. CDR1 is SGHAT, CDR2 FQNNGV, per germline. The V end was cut by 0 bases, the J end by 10 bases, with 13 bases between.

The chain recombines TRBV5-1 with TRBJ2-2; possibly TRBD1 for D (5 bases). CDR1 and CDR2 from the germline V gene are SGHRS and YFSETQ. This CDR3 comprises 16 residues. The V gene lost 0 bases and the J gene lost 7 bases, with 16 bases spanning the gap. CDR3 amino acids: CASSLVRQGVIGELFF. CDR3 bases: TGCGCCAGCAGCTTGGTTCGACAAGGGGTAATCGGGGAGCTGTTTTTT.

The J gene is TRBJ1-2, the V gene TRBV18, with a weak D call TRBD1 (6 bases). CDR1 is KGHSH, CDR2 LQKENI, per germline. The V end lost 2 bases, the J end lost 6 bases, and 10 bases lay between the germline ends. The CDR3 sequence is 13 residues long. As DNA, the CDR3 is TGTGCCAGCTCACCAGAGACAGGAAATGGCTACACCTTC. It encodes CASSPETGNGYTF.

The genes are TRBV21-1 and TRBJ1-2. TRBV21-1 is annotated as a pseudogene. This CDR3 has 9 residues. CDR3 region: CARGHGYTF. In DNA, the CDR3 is TGTGCCCGGGGACATGGCTACACCTTC.

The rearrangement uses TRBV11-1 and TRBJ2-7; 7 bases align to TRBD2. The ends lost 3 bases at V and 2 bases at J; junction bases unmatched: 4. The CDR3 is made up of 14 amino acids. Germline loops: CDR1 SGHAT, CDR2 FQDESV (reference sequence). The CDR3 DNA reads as TGTGCCAGCAGCTTCGGACTAGGGACCTACGAGCAGTACTTC. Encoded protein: CASSFGLGTYEQYF.

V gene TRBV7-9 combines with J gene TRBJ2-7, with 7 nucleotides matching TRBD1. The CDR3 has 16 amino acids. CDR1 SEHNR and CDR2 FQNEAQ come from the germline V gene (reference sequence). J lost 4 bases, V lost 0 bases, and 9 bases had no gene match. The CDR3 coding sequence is TGTGCCAGCAGCTTAGCTGGGACAGCTGCCCCATACGAGCAGTACTTC. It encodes CASSLAGTAAPYEQYF.